These T cell receptor beta chains were read from a single sample in a study of shared clonotypes between healthy human individuals. Method: immunoSEQ multiplex PCR; TCRdb's copy keeps in-frame clones and lacks some. The sample consists of fewer than 1 million clones, roughly 96% of them appearing once. The sequenced sample consisted of naive CD8+ T cells sorted from blood. The source is a man aged 25 to 40 in good health. The CDR3 runs from the conserved cysteine through the conserved F or W. D genes are given only for firm matches. Not all rows give a size; the values are once, few, many and, for expanded clones, a class.

>TRBD2|TRBV5-6|TRBJ2-7|once
TGTGCCAGCAGCAAAGCGGGGAACTCCTACGAGCAGTACTTC
CASSKAGNSYEQYF
>.|TRBV5-4|TRBJ1-1|.
TGTGCCAGCAGCTTGATCACGGACACTGAAGCTTTCTTT
CASSLITDTEAFF
>.|TRBV7-8|TRBJ2-3|once
TGTGCCAGCAGTCTAAGGAAGGTCCCCGATACGCAGTATTTT
CASSLRKVPDTQYF
>.|TRBV7-6|TRBJ2-7|once
TGTGCCAGCAGCTTAGTGTCTAGTGCGGGCGAGCAGTACTTC
CASSLVSSAGEQYF
>.|TRBV5-4|TRBJ2-3|.
TGTGCCAGCAGCGGGGGGGCGGGTGCAGATACGCAGTATTTT
CASSGGAGADTQYF
>.|TRBV11-2|TRBJ2-7|.
TGTGCCAGCAGCTTAGAGTTTTCGGCGGGATCCTACGAGCAGTACTTC
CASSLEFSAGSYEQYF
>TRBD2|TRBV7-9|TRBJ2-5|.
TGTGCCAGCAAATTGGGGGGGGAAGAGACCCAGTACTTC
CASKLGGEETQYF
>.|TRBV20-1|TRBJ2-1|.
TGCAGTGCTAGTAGGGGCAATGAGCAGTTCTTC
CSASRGNEQFF
>.|TRBV29-1|TRBJ2-2|.
TGCAGCGTTGGGAAGGAGTTTCAGGGAGCCGGGGAGCTGTTTTTT
CSVGKEFQGAGELFF
>.|TRBV7-9|TRBJ2-1|.
TGTGCCAGCAGCTTCTTTATGGGGCCCCAAGTTGTGAATGAGCAGTTCTTC
CASSFFMGPQVVNEQFF
>TRBD1|TRBV4-1|TRBJ2-7|.
TGCGCCAGCAGCCCACGACAGGGTTCATCCTACGAGCAGTACTTC
CASSPRQGSSYEQYF
>TRBD2|TRBV7-9|TRBJ2-1|once
TGTGCCAGCAGCCTAGGACTAGCGGGTACCAATGAGCAGTTCTTC
CASSLGLAGTNEQFF
>.|TRBV29-1|TRBJ2-3|.
TGCAGCGTTGATTTCATGGGCCCAGAATCCACAGATACGCAGTATTTT
CSVDFMGPESTDTQYF
>.|TRBV7-9|TRBJ2-1|.
TGTGCCAGCAGCCCATCTCCAGGGGATTCCTACAATGAGCAGTTCTTC
CASSPSPGDSYNEQFF
>.|TRBV11-2|TRBJ2-7|.
TGTGCCAGCAGCTTGACGGTAGAGCAGTACTTC
CASSLTVEQYF
>.|TRBV11-2|TRBJ2-7|.
TGTGCCAGCACCCCCCAGAGCTCCTACGAGCAGTACTTC
CASTPQSSYEQYF
>TRBD1|TRBV7-9|TRBJ1-2|.
TGTGCCAGCAGCTTGGGACAGAACTATGGCTACACCTTC
CASSLGQNYGYTF
>.|TRBV4-1|TRBJ1-2|.
TGCGCCAGCAGCCAAGATCGTGGGCAGGAGGGCTATGGCTACACCTTC
CASSQDRGQEGYGYTF
>.|TRBV27|TRBJ2-3|.
TGTGCCAGCATTCCCCTGGGAACAGATACGCAGTATTTT
CASIPLGTDTQYF
>.|TRBV29-1|TRBJ1-3|.
TGCGTAGGGGCCGACGCCTATCCTGGCTCTGGAAACACCATATATTTT
CVGADAYPGSGNTIYF
>TRBD1|TRBV5-1|TRBJ2-7|.
TGCGCCAGCAGCGCCGGGACAGGGGGACAATACGAGCAGTACTTC
CASSAGTGGQYEQYF
>TRBD2|TRBV2|TRBJ2-2|.
TGTGCCAGCAGTGTTGCTAGCGGGAGGACCGGGGAGCTGTTTTTT
CASSVASGRTGELFF
>.|TRBV7-3|TRBJ2-1|once
TGTGCCAGCAGCTTAAAGGACGACTACAATGAGCAGTTCTTC
CASSLKDDYNEQFF
>TRBD2|TRBV5-1|TRBJ2-1|.
TGCGCCAGCAGCTTGGGGTTAGCGGGAGCCTCCTACAATGAGCAGTTCTTC
CASSLGLAGASYNEQFF
>TRBD1|TRBV5-1|TRBJ2-1|.
TGCGCCAGCAGCTTCCGGGACAGTTTTGGAAATGAGCAGTTCTTC
CASSFRDSFGNEQFF